A single sample gave rise to the 15 T cell receptor beta chains below, sequenced in a study of early T cells in non-severe SARS-CoV-2 infection. Using its own MiXCR run on the 5' RACE reads, TCRdb lists one record per CDR3 protein. The table shows roughly 28,000 distinct CDR3 sequences, with almost 4.5% occurring only once. The sample consisted of whole blood. Every receptor here comes from an adult who was a healthcare worker with PCR-confirmed SARS-CoV-2 infection or an uninfected control (not recorded which).

This clonotype was seen at least ten times. The chain has TRBV7-2 and TRBJ2-3; a weak D match, TRBD2 (6 bases). Trimming cost V 5 bases and J 2 bases, with 11 bases left between them. CDR1 SGHTA and CDR2 FQGNSA come from the germline V gene. CDR3 length equals 14 residues. DNA of the CDR3: TGTGCCAGCAGCGCGGACTACTCCACAGATACGCAGTATTTT. Translated, it gives CASSADYSTDTQYF.

This clonotype came up a few times. The CDR3 spells CASSQLLQGGNEQFF. The CDR3 bases are TGTGCCAGCAGCCAATTACTACAGGGCGGCAATGAGCAGTTCTTC. J is TRBJ2-1 and V is TRBV14, with D possibly being TRBD1 (6 bases). Between the trimmed V and J ends, which lost 2 bases and 6 bases, there was a span of 14 bases. The CDR3 spans 15 residues. CDR1 and CDR2 (germline): SGHDN, FVKESK.

This clonotype has ten or more counts. This chain connects TRBV29-1 to TRBJ2-2; D not resolved. This CDR3 is built from 17 residues. Germline V gene data show CDR1 as SQVTM and CDR2 as ANQGSEA. Trimming stripped 5 bases from V and 2 bases from J, with 21 bases between. The CDR3 protein is CSVSPPGTNINTGELFF. The DNA of the CDR3 is TGCAGCGTTAGCCCCCCGGGCACCAACATAAACACCGGGGAGCTGTTTTTT.

The table lists this clonotype with a few counts. This chain uses TRBV20-1 with TRBJ2-2, with D uncertain. The CDR3 is made up of 14 amino acids. The ends were cut back, 1 base at V and 6 bases at J, with 12 bases in the middle. Germline V gene lookup returns CDR1 DFQATT and CDR2 SNEGSKA (reference sequence). The DNA of the CDR3 is TGCAGTGCTAGAGCTCAAAATTTAGCCGGGGAGCTGTTTTTT. Residues: CSARAQNLAGELFF.

This clonotype was seen many times. The rearrangement links TRBV27 to TRBJ2-7; no clear D. This CDR3 spans 13 amino acids. CDR1 is MNHEY and CDR2 is SMNVEV in the germline V gene (reference sequence). V lost 2 bases and J lost 3, with 8 bases in between. The CDR3 coding sequence is TGTGCCAGCAGTTTAAGGCCAGACTACGAGCAGTACTTC. It yields the protein CASSLRPDYEQYF.

This clonotype was observed many times. This rearrangement joins TRBV3-1 to TRBJ2-7; 8 nucleotides align to TRBD1. Germline trimming cut 4 bases from V and 2 bases from J; bases unmatched to any gene: 4. The CDR3 totals 14 residues. The germline gives CDR1 LGHDT, CDR2 YNNKEL (reference sequence). This CDR3 is CASSLSTGAYEQYF. The CDR3 DNA reads as TGTGCCAGCAGCCTATCGACAGGGGCCTACGAGCAGTACTTC.

Comments on this clonotype: With a much larger clone just one base away, this may be a read error. The rearrangement joins TRBV30 to TRBJ2-3; 8 bases fit TRBD2. Germline CDR1 is GTSNPN and CDR2 is SVGIG (reference sequence). J lost 7 bases, V lost 2 bases, and 5 bases had no gene match. This CDR3 is built from 13 residues. CDR3 loop: CAWSSGGGNTQYF. As DNA, the CDR3 is TGTGCCTGGAGTAGCGGGGGTGGAAATACGCAGTATTTT.

The chain joins TRBV12-3 or TRBV12-4 to TRBJ2-6; the D gene is possibly TRBD1 (6 bases). This CDR3 region has 16 residues. V was trimmed by 5 bases and J by 1 base, leaving 12 bases between them. The CDR3 DNA reads TGTGCCAGCAGTCCCCGGACAGTGTCTGGGGCCAACGTCCTGACTTTC. It yields the protein CASSPRTVSGANVLTF.

This clonotype was detected ten times or more. V gene TRBV18 combines with J gene TRBJ2-5; 11 bases match TRBD2. This CDR3 region has 19 residues. The J segment lost 2 bases and the V segment lost 3 bases, leaving 14 bases of the junction unmatched. Per germline, CDR1 KGHSH and CDR2 LQKENI. The DNA of the CDR3 is TGTGCCAGCTCACCCCGAATTAGCGGGGGGGCCACCCGACAAGAGACCCAGTACTTC. Residues: CASSPRISGGATRQETQYF.

The CDR3 coding sequence is TGTGCCAGCAGTTACACCGCGCAGAGCTCTGGAAACACCATATATTTT. Translation gives CASSYTAQSSGNTIYF. V and J are TRBV6-6 and TRBJ1-3, with D unclear. The germline V and J ends were trimmed by 2 bases and 0 bases, with 11 bases remaining between them. This CDR3 is 16 amino acids long. Looked up from germline, CDR1 is MNHNY and CDR2 is SVGAGI (reference sequence).

The chain employs TRBV30 and TRBJ2-3; D is unresolved. CDR3 length equals 15 residues. Germline CDR1 reads GTSNPN; CDR2 reads SVGIG (reference sequence). V shed 1 base and J shed 0 bases, with 11 bases lying between them. The CDR3 DNA reads TGTGCCTGGAGTGCGGGCACCGCTAGCACAGATACGCAGTATTTT. Amino acid sequence: CAWSAGTASTDTQYF.

The rearrangement uses TRBV27 and TRBJ2-7; 9 positions agree with TRBD1. V lost 7 bases, J lost 2 bases, and 6 bases stayed unmatched. The CDR3 has 14 residues. The germline gives CDR1 MNHEY, CDR2 SMNVEV (reference sequence). The DNA of the CDR3 is TGTGCCAGCAAAACGACAGGGGGACCCTACGAGCAGTACTTC. It encodes CASKTTGGPYEQYF.

This clonotype was seen many times. This sequence joins TRBV27 and TRBJ2-3, with 10 bases lining up with TRBD2. The V and J ends lost 4 bases and 6 bases, in that order; junction bases with no gene match: 4. The CDR3 is 14 amino acids. Germline V gene data show CDR1 as MNHEY and CDR2 as SMNVEV (reference sequence). CDR3 sequence reads: CASSSRSGGDTQYF. DNA of the CDR3: TGTGCCAGCAGTTCTCGTAGCGGGGGGGATACGCAGTATTTT.

The table lists this clonotype with many counts. The V gene is TRBV12-3 or TRBV12-4, the J gene TRBJ1-3, with D possibly matching TRBD1 (5 bases). The CDR3 extends over 13 amino acids. Trimming shortened V by 8 bases and J by 4 bases, and 12 bases separated the two germline ends. CDR3 protein: CASGDFVGNTIYF. CDR3 sequence (DNA): TGTGCCAGCGGGGACTTTGTGGGAAACACCATATATTTT.

This clonotype has ten or more counts. The chain couples TRBV7-6 to TRBJ2-1; TRBD2 matches 14 bases. CDR3 length: 17 amino acids. With V trimmed by 5 bases and J by 4 bases, 7 bases remained unmatched. Germline V gene lookup returns CDR1 SGHVS and CDR2 FNYEAQ. CDR3 residues: CASSPRTSGGQYNEQFF. The DNA for the CDR3 is TGTGCCAGCAGCCCTAGGACTAGCGGGGGGCAGTACAATGAGCAGTTCTTC.